This TCR beta chain appears in the sequencing data of a study of beta chain features in type 1 diabetes listed by TCRdb under 2018. Study-wide context: No differences in mean age, gender distribution, total cell number or subset yield were found between patients and healthy donors. Regulatory and stem cell-like memory subsets were isolated from only 8 patients and roughly eight healthy donors, whereas naive and central memory subsets came from all 28 donors. A total of 107,917,701 sorted cells were examined across all samples, and the number of cells per subset was strongly correlated with RNA yield. The study compared TCRB repertoires of sorted circulating CD4+ T cell subsets between recently diagnosed type 1 diabetes patients and matched healthy donors. Here is what the overall study found, with its caveats: Naive, central memory and regulatory TCRB repertoires appeared to be more alike among patients than among healthy donors. At VDJ recombination sites, type 1 diabetes patients had fewer insertions and more deleted nucleotides, which implies abnormalities in thymic rearrangement. In all four CD4+ subsets, TCRB CDR3 length was moderately but significantly shorter in type 1 diabetes patients. Because the HLA sub-analyses included only small numbers of individuals, any influence of HLA type on TCRB rearrangement was left unresolved. Because cDNA was sequenced instead of genomic DNA, activated cells with high expression could be over-represented, although the groups did not differ in activation or CD3 levels. Shorter templates might be favored by PCR, yet because patient and control samples were amplified and corrected together, any such skew would affect both groups equally.

Details on this clone: Its target antigen remains unknown. It has no much larger one-base neighbor in the sample; base qualities were not kept.

The germline V gene gives CDR1 as MDHEN and CDR2 as SYDVKM. Inclusive of the bounding cysteine and phenylalanine, the CDR3 is 15 residues long. Left in the record is the CDR3 DNA by itself, 45 bases read in frame from the first base. Trimming takes 7 bases off V and 5 bases off J; junction bases not matched to a gene: 13. The entire isolated RNA was reverse transcribed using the High Capacity cDNA Reverse Transcription Kit, and thus expressed TCRB transcripts were sequenced. Deep immunoSEQ sequencing was performed on naive, central memory and regulatory T cell samples, with an average of about 3.6 million total reads per sample. Sorted cells were lysed in RLT buffer and RNA was extracted with DNase-treated RNeasy Micro or Mini kits, depending on cell number. Each cell subset was processed on its own to prevent cross-contamination, while patient and healthy donor samples were processed together. TCRB sequences were amplified from cDNA with the immunoSEQ multiplex PCR, producing 87-bp fragments spanning the CDR3 region. The amplicons were sequenced using the Illumina HiSeq platform. From the authors' description of their analysis: PCR bias was corrected computationally using synthetic template baselines, and reads within Hamming distance 2 were collapsed, with unmergeable singletons discarded. Reads were aligned to IMGT to assign V, D and J genes, CDR3 length, and insertions or deletions at six rearrangement sites. Within each subset, clonotype counts were normalized to sorted cell number, and only after that were true diversity and Gini coefficients computed with the tcR R package. Repertoire sharing was quantified using the overlap coefficient calculated on TCRB nucleotide sequences. TCRdb retrieved this table from immuneACCESS and kept in-frame rearrangements only. Not all clones are present; in checked studies, unresolved V genes account for under half, and no reason is known for the remainder. V, J and clone size were drawn from that table, and D and trimming were deduced from the DNA. The sample includes about 160,000 clones, with 6.5% to 9.5% observed a single time. Of the sample, about 1% is held by the ten largest clones.

A single peripheral blood draw of about 116 mL on average was collected from each donor into heparinised tubes. A BD FACSAria II and a panel including CD45RO, CCR7, CD25, CD127, CD95 and CD27 were used to sort naive, central memory, regulatory and stem cell-like memory CD4+ T cells. A purity above 98% was achieved for all sorted populations. Right away, PBMCs were isolated by Lymphoprep density gradient centrifugation and were stained directly, with no culture step. So that batch effects would be minimized, each experiment stained and sorted samples in pairs, pairing one healthy donor with one patient.

This TCR derives from a woman aged 35 to 49 with type 1 diabetes. The chain couples TRBV28 to TRBJ2-7, with TRBD1 identical over 8 junction bases. Specimen: central memory CD4+ T cells from blood. The sequenced DNA is TGTGCCAGCAACCCACCGGGACAGGCAAGAAACGAGCAGTACTTC. Its protein is CASNPPGQARNEQYF.